One sample yielded the 29 T cell receptor beta chains listed below, sequenced in a study of cytomegalovirus exposure and HLA in healthy donors. Method: immunoSEQ multiplex PCR; TCRdb's copy keeps in-frame clones and lacks some. The sample has about 250,000 clones; roughly 87% are singletons. Material for sequencing was PBMCs. These receptors were obtained from a man aged 18 to 35 in good health and CMV-seropositive.

The rearrangement joins TRBV7-7 to TRBJ1-5; D is ambiguous. CDR1 SSHAT and CDR2 FNYEAQ come from the germline V gene (reference sequence). The CDR3 totals 13 residues. Between the trimmed V and J ends, which lost 1 base and 6 bases, there was a span of 7 bases. The CDR3 is CASSLGLGQPQHF. The DNA of the CDR3 is TGTGCCAGCAGCTTAGGTTTGGGTCAGCCCCAGCATTTT.

This chain connects TRBV27 to TRBJ2-1; the D is unclear. The V end was cut by 5 bases, the J end by 7 bases, with 21 bases between. In germline, CDR1 is MNHEY, CDR2 SMNVEV (reference sequence). The CDR3 is 16 residues long. CDR3 in DNA: TGTGCCAGCAGTCAAATTCCTCTTCCTCTTGGAAATGAGCAGTTCTTC. It specifies CASSQIPLPLGNEQFF.

The table lists this clone with a few counts. V gene TRBV11-2 combines with J gene TRBJ1-2, with D unresolved. This CDR3 is built from 13 residues. CDR1 and CDR2 (germline): SGHAT, FQNNGV. Trimming removed 2 bases from V and 4 bases from J, with 8 bases in between. The CDR3 DNA reads as TGTGCCAGCAGCTTAAGGGCTGCCTATGGCTACACCTTC. As protein: CASSLRAAYGYTF.

This clone appeared a single time. The rearrangement links TRBV25-1 to TRBJ2-1; no reliable D call. The CDR3 runs to 11 residues. Per the germline V gene, CDR1 is MGHDK and CDR2 is SYGVNS. Trimming removed 6 bases from V and 7 bases from J, with 7 bases in between. CDR3: CASSYTNEQFF. CDR3 nucleotides: TGTGCCAGCAGCTATACGAATGAGCAGTTCTTC.

J is TRBJ2-2 and V is TRBV7-3, with 7 bases matching TRBD1. This CDR3 is 14 amino acids long. With 5 bases clipped from V and 4 bases from J, the junction kept 4 bases outside the gene matches. The V gene's germline CDR1 is SGHTA and CDR2 FQGTGA. CDR3 protein: CASSPGQATGELFF. CDR3 DNA sequence: TGTGCCAGCAGCCCCGGACAGGCCACCGGGGAGCTGTTTTTT.

The rearrangement joins TRBV6-1 to TRBJ1-5; D is undetermined. The V end lost 7 bases, the J end lost 3 bases, and 7 bases lay between the germline ends. Germline V CDR1 and CDR2: MNHNS, SASEGT. The CDR3 runs 12 residues. CDR3 loop: CASTWPNQPQHF. CDR3 DNA sequence: TGTGCCAGCACATGGCCCAATCAGCCCCAGCATTTT.

V is TRBV6-5 and J is TRBJ2-7, with D possibly TRBD2 on 5 matching bases. V was trimmed by 3 bases and J by 3 bases, leaving 12 bases between them. Germline-derived CDR1 and CDR2 are MNHEY and SVGAGI. This CDR3 contains 14 residues. The CDR3 sequence: CASSYSGFYYEQYF. The DNA for the CDR3 is TGTGCCAGCAGTTATTCGGGATTTTACTACGAGCAGTACTTC.

This clone was recorded a few times. This chain joins TRBV7-7 and TRBJ2-1; TRBD2 aligns across 11 bases. The V segment lost 5 bases and the J segment 8 bases; nucleotides outside the gene matches: 8. Germline CDR1 and CDR2: SSHAT and FNYEAQ (reference sequence). The CDR3 contains 15 residues. CDR3 protein: CASSPGTSGTDEQFF. The CDR3 nucleotides read TGTGCCAGCAGCCCAGGGACTAGCGGTACGGATGAGCAGTTCTTC.

In nucleotides, the CDR3 is TGTGCCAGCAGCTTAAGAGGGGCGTATCAGCCCCAGCATTTT. Amino acid sequence: CASSLRGAYQPQHF. This sequence joins TRBV5-6 and TRBJ1-5, with a tentative D call TRBD1 (5 bases). CDR1 SGHDT and CDR2 YYEEEE come from the germline V gene. Trimming left V 2 bases short and J 5 bases short, with 11 bases between. The CDR3 covers 14 residues.

This chain connects TRBV7-8 to TRBJ2-1, with D uncertain. Germline V gene data show CDR1 as SGHVS and CDR2 as FQNEAQ. Trimming took 4 bases from V and 7 from J, leaving 14 bases between them. The CDR3 consists of 14 residues. This CDR3 reads CASSSRYILNEQFF. CDR3 nucleotides: TGTGCCAGCAGCTCTAGGTATATCCTTAATGAGCAGTTCTTC. Filled out from reference TRBV7-8 and TRBJ2-1, the complete variable domain reads GAGVSQSPRYKVAKRGQDVALRCDPISGHVSLFWYQQALGQGPEFLTYFQNEAQLDKSGLPSDRFFAERPEGSVSTLKIQRTQQEDSAVYLCASSSRYILNEQFFGPGTRLTVL.

The chain joins TRBV6-6 to TRBJ1-3, with unresolved D. The germline V gene has CDR1 MNHNY and CDR2 SVGAGI (reference sequence). V was cut by 5 bases and J by 2 bases, with 10 bases left in between. This CDR3 comprises 14 residues. CDR3 protein: CASSPWEPGNTIYF. CDR3 nucleotide sequence: TGTGCCAGCAGTCCCTGGGAGCCTGGAAACACCATATATTTT.

V and J are TRBV29-1 and TRBJ1-4; 7 nucleotides agree with TRBD1. Germline-derived CDR1 and CDR2 are SQVTM and ANQGSEA. The V and J ends lost 7 bases and 11 bases, in that order; junction bases with no gene match: 10. The CDR3 loop spans 12 amino acids. The CDR3 DNA sequence: TGCAGCGCCCGTGAGGGGGCCGGGAAACTGTTTTTT. The encoded protein is CSAREGAGKLFF. The full variable domain, with the rest looked up from reference TRBV29-1 and TRBJ1-4, is SAVISQKPSRDICQRGTSLTIQCQVDSQVTMMFWYRQQPGQSLTLIATANQGSEATYESGFVIDKFPISRPNLTFSTLTVSNMSPEDSSIYLCSAREGAGKLFFGSGTQLSVL.

The chain uses TRBV30 and TRBJ1-2; D not resolved. The CDR3 totals 14 residues. V gave up 3 bases and J gave up 0 bases, with 11 bases separating them. Germline V gives CDR1 GTSNPN, CDR2 SVGIG (reference sequence). The chain's CDR3 is CAWSAPTTNYGYTF. CDR3 nucleotides: TGTGCCTGGAGCGCCCCGACAACTAACTATGGCTACACCTTC.

The rearrangement links TRBV7-9 to TRBJ2-1; perhaps TRBD1 as D (6 bases). The V gene lost 1 base and the J gene lost 2 bases, with 9 bases spanning the gap. This CDR3 region has 15 residues. Germline CDR1 reads SEHNR; CDR2 reads FQNEAQ (reference sequence). Written as DNA, the CDR3 is TGTGCCAGCAGCTTAGGGGACATGGCCTACAATGAGCAGTTCTTC. Translating it yields CASSLGDMAYNEQFF.

The chain joins TRBV2 to TRBJ2-3; the D is unclear. The CDR3 has 15 amino acids. Germline CDR1 and CDR2: SNHLY and FYNNEI. Trimming took 8 bases from V and 2 from J, leaving 17 bases between them. The DNA of the CDR3 is TGTGCCAGCCGCGATACAGCTAGACCCACAGATACGCAGTATTTT. It is translated as CASRDTARPTDTQYF.

The chain joins TRBV6-1 to TRBJ1-5, with TRBD1 as a possible D gene (6 bases). The CDR3 loop spans 13 amino acids. Per germline, CDR1 MNHNS and CDR2 SASEGT. Trimming shortened V by 9 bases and J by 7 bases, and 16 bases separated the two germline ends. The CDR3 DNA reads as TGTGCCAGTTGTGAGGGGGAAGGACAGCCCCAGCATTTT. It codes for CASCEGEGQPQHF.

This chain joins TRBV6-5 and TRBJ2-1, with 11 nucleotides matching TRBD2. V was pared by 5 bases and J by 9 bases, with 9 bases of the junction left unmatched. The CDR3 runs to 15 residues. Germline V gene lookup returns CDR1 MNHEY and CDR2 SVGAGI. CDR3: CASSVIAGGPGEQFF. DNA of the CDR3: TGTGCCAGCAGTGTGATAGCGGGAGGGCCCGGTGAGCAGTTCTTC.

V gene TRBV29-1 combines with J gene TRBJ1-2; unclear D gene. The CDR3 covers 13 residues. Trimming removed 4 bases from V and 3 bases from J, with 12 bases in between. The V gene's germline CDR1 is SQVTM and CDR2 ANQGSEA. Here the CDR3 reads CSVVYVKDYGYTF. CDR3 bases: TGCAGCGTTGTATATGTCAAGGACTATGGCTACACCTTC. Drawing the rest from reference TRBV29-1 and TRBJ1-2, the complete variable domain is SAVISQKPSRDICQRGTSLTIQCQVDSQVTMMFWYRQQPGQSLTLIATANQGSEATYESGFVIDKFPISRPNLTFSTLTVSNMSPEDSSIYLCSVVYVKDYGYTFGSGTRLTVV.

V and J are TRBV5-4 and TRBJ2-2; D might be TRBD2 (5 bases). The germline V and J ends were trimmed by 4 bases and 4 bases, with 8 bases remaining between them. Germline CDR1 reads SGHNT; CDR2 reads YYREEE (reference sequence). The CDR3 runs to 13 residues. The CDR3 loop reads CASSNSVTGELFF. Written as DNA, the CDR3 is TGTGCCAGCAGCAATAGCGTCACCGGGGAGCTGTTTTTT.

The chain uses TRBV9 and TRBJ2-2; D remains unclear. Deletions cut 5 bases from V and 0 bases from J, with 11 bases between. CDR3 length: 15 amino acids. The germline V gene has CDR1 SGDLS and CDR2 YYNGEE. In DNA form, the CDR3 reads TGTGCCAGCAGGGGTTCAATCTCGAACACCGGGGAGCTGTTTTTT. It translates to CASRGSISNTGELFF. Full variable domain (missing parts from reference TRBV9 and TRBJ2-2): DSGVTQTPKHLITATGQRVTLRCSPRSGDLSVYWYQQSLDQGLQFLIQYYNGEERAKGNILERFSAQQFPDLHSELNLSSLELGDSALYFCASRGSISNTGELFFGEGSRLTVL.

V gene TRBV7-2 combines with J gene TRBJ2-3, with D perhaps TRBD1 (5 bases). Trimming shortened V by 1 base and J by 4 bases, and 9 bases separated the two germline ends. The CDR3 extends over 14 amino acids. Germline V gene sequence: CDR1 SGHTA, CDR2 FQGNSA. CDR3 DNA sequence: TGTGCCAGCAGCTTAGTCCAGGGTGCAGATACGCAGTATTTT. Its protein is CASSLVQGADTQYF.

The chain links TRBV2 to TRBJ2-3; D possibly matches TRBD1 or TRBD2 (5 bases each). Germline CDR1 SNHLY, CDR2 FYNNEI. Trimming took 4 bases from V and 5 from J, leaving 10 bases between them. The CDR3 has 13 amino acids. DNA of the CDR3: TGTGCCAGCAGTGCGGGGACGGGAGATACGCAGTATTTT. Its protein product is CASSAGTGDTQYF.

The table lists this clone with a count of one. The rearrangement links TRBV18 to TRBJ2-5, with D perhaps matching TRBD1 (5 bases). CDR1 and CDR2 from the germline V gene are KGHSH and LQKENI. This CDR3 is built from 14 residues. V dropped 1 base and J dropped 5 bases, with 11 bases sitting between them. The CDR3 DNA is TGTGCCAGCTCACCACGCGGATCAGGGGAGACCCAGTACTTC. Its translation: CASSPRGSGETQYF.

This clone was counted between two and nine times. The rearrangement joins TRBV6-1 to TRBJ1-2; TRBD1 matches 9 bases. Losses at the gene ends were 3 bases for V and 6 bases for J; bases not matched to a gene: 5. The CDR3 runs 14 residues. Germline V CDR1 and CDR2: MNHNS, SASEGT. This chain's CDR3 is CASSEIQGADGYTF. The CDR3 DNA reads as TGTGCCAGCAGTGAGATACAGGGGGCTGATGGCTACACCTTC.

V is TRBV27 and J is TRBJ2-1; TRBD2 matches at 10 bases. V lost 6 bases, J lost 5 bases, and 7 bases stayed unmatched. This CDR3 is built from 15 residues. Germline V CDR1 and CDR2: MNHEY, SMNVEV (reference sequence). This chain's CDR3 is CASRRLAGSNNEQFF. As DNA, the CDR3 is TGTGCCAGCAGACGACTAGCGGGTTCTAACAATGAGCAGTTCTTC.

This clone was detected only once. The chain links TRBV2 to TRBJ2-7; 8 nucleotides line up with TRBD1. The CDR3 totals 13 residues. The V gene end was trimmed by 5 bases and the J gene end by 5 bases; junction bases not matched to a gene: 5. The germline V gene has CDR1 SNHLY and CDR2 FYNNEI. CDR3 DNA: TGTGCCAGCAGTCGACAGGGGCCCCACGAGCAGTACTTC. Translated, it gives CASSRQGPHEQYF.

V is TRBV27 and J is TRBJ1-1, with D unresolved. The V gene's germline CDR1 is MNHEY and CDR2 SMNVEV (reference sequence). Trimming pared 5 bases from V and 0 bases from J, leaving 13 bases between. CDR3 length: 15 residues. The CDR3 nucleotides read TGTGCCAGCAGTCCCTACCGGGGAATGAACACTGAAGCTTTCTTT. As protein: CASSPYRGMNTEAFF.

V is TRBV27 and J is TRBJ1-1; 8 bases align to TRBD1. The length of the CDR3 is 14 residues. V gave up 4 bases and J gave up 2 bases; unmatched junction bases: 3. Germline V gives CDR1 MNHEY, CDR2 SMNVEV (reference sequence). As DNA, the CDR3 is TGTGCCAGCAGTTGGACAGGGACCAACACTGAAGCTTTCTTT. It yields the protein CASSWTGTNTEAFF.

Note on this clone: Other DNA sequences in the same sample also yield this CDR3. This rearrangement joins TRBV6-5 to TRBJ2-7; D might be TRBD2 (5 bases). This CDR3 has 13 residues. Trimming left V 0 bases short and J 6 bases short, with 9 bases between. Germline V CDR1 and CDR2: MNHEY, SVGAGI. In DNA form, the CDR3 reads TGTGCCAGCAGTTACTCGAATCGGGGCGAGCAGTACTTC. It translates to CASSYSNRGEQYF.